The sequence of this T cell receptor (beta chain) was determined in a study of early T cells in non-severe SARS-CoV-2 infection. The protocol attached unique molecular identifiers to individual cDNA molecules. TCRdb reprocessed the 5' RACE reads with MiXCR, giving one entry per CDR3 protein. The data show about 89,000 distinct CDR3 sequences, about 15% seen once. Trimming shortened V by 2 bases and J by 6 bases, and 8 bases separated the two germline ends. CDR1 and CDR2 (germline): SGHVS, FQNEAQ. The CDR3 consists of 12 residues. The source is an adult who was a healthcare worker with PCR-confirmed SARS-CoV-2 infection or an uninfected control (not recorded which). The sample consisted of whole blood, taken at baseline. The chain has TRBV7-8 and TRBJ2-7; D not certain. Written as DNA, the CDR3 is TGTGCCAGCAGCTTAATGCGGAGCGAGCAGTACTTC. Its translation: CASSLMRSEQYF.